This is a list of T cell receptor beta chains from one sample in a study of identical twins. MiXCR was run by TCRdb on the 5' RACE reads, yielding one entry per CDR3 protein. The repertoire holds about 530,000 distinct CDR3 sequences, with 13% to 15% as singletons. The data were also submitted as part of a second study, on yellow fever vaccine responses in identical twins.

Sequenced input: CD4+ T cells sorted from blood. These receptors all stem from a woman aged 18-29 years in good health. The CDR3 runs from the conserved cysteine through the conserved F or W. A D gene is named only where the DNA matches it firmly. Only some rows state a clone size, as once, few, many or a class for expanded clones.

D gene,J gene,V gene,clone size,CDR3 DNA,CDR3 protein
.,TRBJ1-1,TRBV10-3,many,TGTGCCAGCGCCGACGCGGGGAACACTGAAGCTTTCTTT,CASADAGNTEAFF
TRBD2,TRBJ2-2,TRBV29-1,.,TGCAGCGTAGTCAGCGGGGTAGAGACCGGGGAGCTGTTTTTT,CSVVSGVETGELFF
.,TRBJ1-2,TRBV5-1,.,TGCGCCAGCTCAGAAAATGGGGGCCCCCCCTATGGCTACACCTTC,CASSENGGPPYGYTF
TRBD2,TRBJ2-1,TRBV11-3,.,TGTGCCAGCAGCCTCGGGGGGGTCACCAATGAGCAGTTCTTC,CASSLGGVTNEQFF
TRBD2,TRBJ2-3,TRBV5-1,few,TGCGCCAGCAGCTTTACTAGCGTGAGAGATACGCAGTATTTT,CASSFTSVRDTQYF
.,TRBJ2-5,TRBV4-1,few,TGCGCCAGCAGCCAAGGTCTCCCAGAGACCCAGTACTTC,CASSQGLPETQYF
TRBD2,TRBJ2-5,TRBV15,.,TGTGCCACCAGCGAGAGTAGCGGGAGGGAGACCCAGTACTTC,CATSESSGRETQYF
TRBD1,TRBJ2-7,TRBV10-3,.,TGTGCCATCAGTGAACGGGACAGGACCTACGAGCAGTACTTC,CAISERDRTYEQYF
.,TRBJ2-1,TRBV29-1,many,TGCAGCGTTGATGGGATATACAATGAGCAGTTCTTC,CSVDGIYNEQFF
.,TRBJ2-1,TRBV20-1,few,TGCAGTGCCCCCGCGCTAGGGGCTGCCAATGAGCAGTTCTTC,CSAPALGAANEQFF
.,TRBJ1-5,TRBV3-1,many,TGTGCCAGCAGCCAAAGCGGGGGCAATCAGCCCCAGCATTTT,CASSQSGGNQPQHF
.,TRBJ2-5,TRBV19,few,TGTGCCAGTAGTATACTGGGCCCCCAAGAGACCCAGTACTTC,CASSILGPQETQYF
TRBD1,TRBJ2-1,TRBV6-2/TRBV6-3,few,TGTGCCAGCACTGGACAGGGGATGAGGGAGCAGTTCTTC,CASTGQGMREQFF
.,TRBJ2-2,TRBV4-1,few,TGCGCCAGCAGCCAAGAATGGATCACCGGGGAGCTGTTTTTT,CASSQEWITGELFF
.,TRBJ2-6,TRBV5-1,.,TGCGCCAGCAGCTTTGGTCAAATCTCTGGGGCCAACGTCCTGACTTTC,CASSFGQISGANVLTF
.,TRBJ2-7,TRBV11-2,few,TGTGCCAGCAGCTTAGCGGGAGTCCACGAGCAGTACTTC,CASSLAGVHEQYF
TRBD2,TRBJ2-5,TRBV20-1,few,TGCAGTGCTAGCCTAGCGGGAGTACAAGAGACCCAGTACTTC,CSASLAGVQETQYF
TRBD2,TRBJ2-3,TRBV20-1,few,TGCAGTGCTAAGGGGACTAGCGGGGGACCCACAGATACGCAGTATTTT,CSAKGTSGGPTDTQYF
.,TRBJ2-7,TRBV6-4,few,TGTGCCAGCAGTGAACAGCGCGGCGAGCAGTACTTC,CASSEQRGEQYF
TRBD2,TRBJ2-2,TRBV6-1,.,TGTGCCAGCACCCCGGGGGGACTAGCGGCCACCGGGGAGCTGTTTTTT,CASTPGGLAATGELFF
.,TRBJ2-2,TRBV28,.,TGTGCCAGCGCGCTATCGAGGCTGGGACCGAACACCGGGGAGCTGTTTTTT,CASALSRLGPNTGELFF
.,TRBJ2-2,TRBV5-1,many,TGCGCCAGCAGTCGGACGGCCGGGGCCGGGGAGCTGTTTTTT,CASSRTAGAGELFF
.,TRBJ1-1,TRBV12-3/TRBV12-4,few,TGTGCCAGCAGTTACGCGCCAGGCGGAGGGAACACTGAAGCTTTCTTT,CASSYAPGGGNTEAFF
TRBD1,TRBJ2-1,TRBV12-3/TRBV12-4,few,TGTGCCAGCAGTCCGCCGGGACAGGGGTTCAATGAGCAGTTCTTC,CASSPPGQGFNEQFF
.,TRBJ2-3,TRBV5-1,many,TGCGCCAGCAGCTTGTTGGTAAACCCTAGCACAGATACGCAGTATTTT,CASSLLVNPSTDTQYF
TRBD1,TRBJ2-5,TRBV6-6,.,TGTGCCAGCAGGAAGACAGGGCGAGAGACCCAGTACTTC,CASRKTGRETQYF
TRBD2,TRBJ2-3,TRBV7-9,.,TGTGCCAGCAGCTTCGGGACTAGCGGGGGCCCAGATACGCAGTATTTT,CASSFGTSGGPDTQYF
TRBD2,TRBJ2-1,TRBV6-1,.,TGTGCCAGCGCACGCCCCGGACTAGCGGGACCGGGTGAGCAGTTCTTC,CASARPGLAGPGEQFF
.,TRBJ2-1,TRBV6-1,.,TGTGCCAGCAGTCTATTGGGTATATCCTACAATGAGCAGTTCTTC,CASSLLGISYNEQFF
.,TRBJ1-1,TRBV3-1,.,TGTGCCAGCAGCCAAGAGCGGCGGACGAACACTGAAGCTTTCTTT,CASSQERRTNTEAFF
TRBD2,TRBJ2-1,TRBV10-3,.,TGTGCCATCAGTGCAGCGGGAGCCCTCAATGAGCAGTTCTTC,CAISAAGALNEQFF
.,TRBJ2-1,TRBV19,.,TGTGCCTGTAGTATAACGGTCAAACCGACAGACAATGAGCAGTTCTTC,CACSITVKPTDNEQFF
.,TRBJ1-2,TRBV2,.,TGTGCCAGCAGGGAGGACTATGGCTACACCTTC,CASREDYGYTF
.,TRBJ1-6,TRBV6-5,few,TGTGCCAGCAGTTACGGGTTGAGCGGCGTTTCACCCCTCCACTTT,CASSYGLSGVSPLHF
.,TRBJ1-1,TRBV5-1,.,TGCGCCAGCATAGGGACGACGGGCACTGAAGCTTTTTTT,CASIGTTGTEAFF
.,TRBJ2-5,TRBV20-1,few,TGCAGTGCTAGGGGGACCGAAAAAGAGACCCAGTACTTC,CSARGTEKETQYF
.,TRBJ2-2,TRBV5-1,.,TGCGCCAGCAGCTTGTCCCCGGGACTTTTGAACACCGGGGAGCTGTTTTTT,CASSLSPGLLNTGELFF
TRBD2,TRBJ2-1,TRBV3-1,many,TGTGCCAGCAGCCAATTAGCGGGGTCCTACAATGAGCAGTTCTTC,CASSQLAGSYNEQFF
TRBD2,TRBJ2-5,TRBV12-3/TRBV12-4,.,TGTGCCAGCAGTTTCGGGGGGTCCCCCCAAGGGGCCCAGTACTTC,CASSFGGSPQGAQYF
TRBD2,TRBJ2-3,TRBV7-6,few,TGTGCCAGCAGCTTATTAGCGGGAGTGACAGATACGCAGTATTTT,CASSLLAGVTDTQYF
.,TRBJ2-2,TRBV10-3,.,TGTGCCATCAGTGAGTCTCTCACCGGGGAGCTGTTTTTT,CAISESLTGELFF
.,TRBJ2-1,TRBV24-1,.,TGTGCCACCAGTGACAGCGACCGGGGGTTATACAATGAGCAGTTCTTC,CATSDSDRGLYNEQFF
TRBD2,TRBJ2-3,TRBV10-1,.,TGCGCCAGCAGTGAAGAGACCGGGTCTAGCGGGACCTCAGATACGCAGTATTTT,CASSEETGSSGTSDTQYF
.,TRBJ2-1,TRBV3-1,.,TGTGCCAGCAGCCAAGATCTGGTAATAGGACAGAATGAGCAGTTCTTC,CASSQDLVIGQNEQFF
.,TRBJ2-1,TRBV24-1,.,TGTGCCACCAGTGACAGGGTCCCCTACAATGAGCAGTTCTTC,CATSDRVPYNEQFF
.,TRBJ2-3,TRBV18,few,TGTGCCAGCTCACAAGATGGTACTAGCTTTACTGATACGCAGTATTTT,CASSQDGTSFTDTQYF
.,TRBJ1-2,TRBV28,.,TGTGCCAGCAGTTTCATGGGCTACACCTTC,CASSFMGYTF
TRBD1,TRBJ1-1,TRBV7-2,.,TGTGCCAGCAGCTCCAGACCAGGGACAGGATTTTTCTTT,CASSSRPGTGFFF
TRBD2,TRBJ2-5,TRBV3-1,few,TGTGCCAGCAGTAGACAGATAGTAACTAGCGGGAGGGCCGTGACCCAGTACTTC,CASSRQIVTSGRAVTQYF
.,TRBJ1-1,TRBV5-1,few,TGCGCCAGCAGCTTGACGGCGAGCAGGGGCACTGAAGCTTTCTTT,CASSLTASRGTEAFF
.,TRBJ1-4,TRBV20-1,.,TGCAGTGCTAGTACAGCTAATGAAAAACTGTTTTTT,CSASTANEKLFF
TRBD2,TRBJ2-1,TRBV12-3/TRBV12-4,.,TGTGCCAGCAGTCGCCGGGGCAGCTTCACGTCTAGCGGGTACAATGAGCAGTTCTTC,CASSRRGSFTSSGYNEQFF
.,TRBJ1-1,TRBV19,few,TGTGCCAGTAGTATCTCCCAGGGCAGCACTGAAGCTTTCTTT,CASSISQGSTEAFF
.,TRBJ2-5,TRBV2,few,TGTGCCAGCGCGGCGGCCCAAGAGACCCAGTACTTC,CASAAAQETQYF
.,TRBJ2-1,TRBV2,.,TGTGCCAGCAGTGTAAAACTCGCCAACAATGAGCAGTTCTTC,CASSVKLANNEQFF
TRBD2,TRBJ2-3,TRBV14,.,TGTGCCAGCAGCCAATCTAGCGGGGGAGTGCGGGCGCAGTATTTT,CASSQSSGGVRAQYF
.,TRBJ1-2,TRBV28,.,TGTGCCAGCTCCACGGGGCCAGGGCCTATCGGTGGCTACACCTTC,CASSTGPGPIGGYTF
.,TRBJ1-2,TRBV7-9,.,TGTGCCAGCAGCTTCGCGGACAGTTATGGCTACACCTTC,CASSFADSYGYTF
TRBD2,TRBJ2-3,TRBV5-1,many,TGCGCCAGCAGTTTTAGCGGGGGGGCCGGAGATACGCAGTATTTT,CASSFSGGAGDTQYF
.,TRBJ2-2,TRBV6-1,.,TGTGCCAGCGAAGTCACGAACACCGGGGAGCTGTTTTTT,CASEVTNTGELFF